The clone carrying this T cell receptor (beta chain) was observed a single time. RNA totalling roughly 0.45 to 1 ug underwent reverse transcription with random hexamers. Via MiXCR, TCRdb re-called the immunoSEQ multiplex PCR reads, giving one row per CDR3 protein. The profile shows 200,000 to 250,000 distinct CDR3 sequences, 95% of them singletons. The CDR3 covers 12 residues. The germline V and J ends were trimmed by 4 bases and 3 bases, with 6 bases remaining between them. Germline CDR1 KGHSH, CDR2 LQKENI. These data are taken from a study of CD8 T cells in Susac syndrome. The rearrangement uses TRBV18 and TRBJ2-5; D is uncertain. This TCR was recovered from a human donor with multiple sclerosis. Specimen: CD4+ T cells from PBMCs. The CDR3 sequence: CASSRQEETQYF. For the CDR3, the DNA is TGTGCCAGCTCACGACAAGAAGAGACCCAGTACTTC.